The TCR beta chain described here comes from a study of blood T cell repertoires in COVID-19. Study details: Sources were T cells, B-cell-depleted T cells, or PBMCs; the material itself was cDNA or gDNA.

CDR3 length: 17 residues. Germline V gene lookup returns CDR1 KGHSH and CDR2 LQKENI. V dropped 3 bases and J dropped 1; count of bases not matched to a gene: 9. The repertoire was sequenced with immunoSEQ multiplex PCR; TCRdb's copy has only in-frame clones and lacks some. The data show about 150,000 clones, with about 85% seen just once and 6.2% held by the top ten. Sequences were obtained from PBMCs or T cells enriched from blood (not recorded which). V is TRBV18 and J is TRBJ2-3; 8 bases are a match to TRBD2. This receptor was taken from a woman aged 35 to 49 who had recovered from COVID-19. CDR3 sequence (DNA): TGTGCCAGCTCACCTGTGGGAGCGGGAGTACGCACAGATACGCAGTATTTT. Residues: CASSPVGAGVRTDTQYF.